This is a list of T cell receptor beta chains from one sample in a study of shared clonotypes between healthy human individuals. Clones were sequenced by immunoSEQ multiplex PCR, and TCRdb holds only the in-frame ones, with some missing. The sample carries about 490,000 clones, less than 80% recorded once. What was sequenced was PBMCs. Receptors were obtained from a woman aged 40 to 50 in good health. Some clones in this sample may be carry-over from other donors' samples. CDR3s include the opening cysteine and the closing phenylalanine or tryptophan. Each record gives: D gene, J gene, CDR3 length, clone size, V gene, CDR3 protein, CDR3 DNA. The D gene is left open where the match is weak. A clone size is listed for some rows: how often the clone was seen (once, few, many), or a class if it is expanded.

D: NA
J: TRBJ2-1
length: 15
size: NA
V: TRBV5-4
CDR3: CASSKRDGPYNEQFF
DNA: TGTGCCAGCAGCAAGAGGGACGGCCCCTACAATGAGCAGTTCTTC

D: NA
J: TRBJ1-3
length: 13
size: NA
V: TRBV10-3
CDR3: CAINSVSGNTIYF
DNA: TGTGCCATCAACAGTGTATCTGGAAACACCATATATTTT

D: NA
J: TRBJ2-5
length: 14
size: NA
V: TRBV5-4
CDR3: CASSLDGPPETQYF
DNA: TGTGCCAGCAGCTTGGATGGGCCGCCAGAGACCCAGTACTTC

D: NA
J: TRBJ1-1
length: 13
size: NA
V: TRBV6-1
CDR3: CASRGGMNTEAFF
DNA: TGTGCCAGCAGGGGGGGGATGAACACTGAAGCTTTCTTT

D: NA
J: TRBJ2-5
length: 13
size: NA
V: TRBV6-1
CDR3: CASKLGRGETQYF
DNA: TGTGCCAGCAAACTCGGGAGAGGAGAGACCCAGTACTTC

D: NA
J: TRBJ2-5
length: 12
size: NA
V: TRBV19
CDR3: CASGRHQETQYF
DNA: TGTGCCAGTGGTCGCCACCAAGAGACCCAGTACTTC

D: TRBD1
J: TRBJ2-3
length: 15
size: NA
V: TRBV18
CDR3: CASSPGQGVPDTQYF
DNA: TGTGCCAGCTCACCGGGACAGGGGGTCCCAGATACGCAGTATTTT

D: NA
J: TRBJ2-1
length: 15
size: NA
V: TRBV5-1
CDR3: CASSPELHSYNEQFF
DNA: TGCGCCAGCAGCCCGGAGCTACACTCCTACAATGAGCAGTTCTTC

D: NA
J: TRBJ2-3
length: 14
size: NA
V: TRBV5-1
CDR3: CASQERASTDTQYF
DNA: TGCGCCAGCCAGGAACGGGCTAGCACAGATACGCAGTATTTT

D: NA
J: TRBJ2-1
length: 15
size: NA
V: TRBV19
CDR3: CASSKGQGSGGEQFF
DNA: TGTGCCAGTAGTAAGGGCCAGGGGTCTGGGGGTGAGCAGTTCTTC

D: NA
J: TRBJ1-2
length: 15
size: NA
V: TRBV5-1
CDR3: CASSLGYRTFGGYTF
DNA: TGCGCCAGCAGCTTGGGATACAGGACTTTCGGGGGCTACACCTTC

D: NA
J: TRBJ2-5
length: 13
size: once
V: TRBV7-3
CDR3: CASSRSPGETQYF
DNA: TGTGCCAGCAGCCGCTCACCCGGGGAGACCCAGTACTTC

D: NA
J: TRBJ1-3
length: 16
size: NA
V: TRBV4-3
CDR3: CASSQDVAGPGNTIYF
DNA: TGCGCCAGCAGCCAAGACGTGGCCGGCCCGGGGAACACCATATATTTT

D: TRBD1
J: TRBJ2-6
length: 17
size: NA
V: TRBV4-3
CDR3: CASSPRGTGRTVNVLTF
DNA: TGCGCCAGCAGCCCCCGCGGGACAGGGCGAACTGTGAACGTCCTGACTTTC

D: NA
J: TRBJ1-2
length: 15
size: NA
V: TRBV14
CDR3: CASSQVAGNGHGYTF
DNA: TGTGCCAGCAGCCAAGTAGCCGGTAATGGACATGGCTACACCTTC

D: NA
J: TRBJ2-5
length: 12
size: NA
V: TRBV29-1
CDR3: CSGRGLGETQYF
DNA: TGCAGCGGGAGGGGGTTGGGGGAGACCCAGTACTTC

D: NA
J: TRBJ2-3
length: 14
size: NA
V: TRBV9
CDR3: CASSEGLPTDTQYF
DNA: TGTGCCAGCAGCGAGGGACTCCCCACAGATACGCAGTATTTT

D: TRBD2
J: TRBJ2-1
length: 16
size: NA
V: TRBV9
CDR3: CASSVRTSEPYNEQFF
DNA: TGTGCCAGCAGCGTGCGGACTAGCGAACCTTACAATGAGCAGTTCTTC

D: NA
J: TRBJ2-7
length: 14
size: NA
V: TRBV10-3
CDR3: CAISAGHDSYEQYF
DNA: TGTGCCATCAGTGCCGGACACGATTCCTACGAGCAGTACTTC

D: NA
J: TRBJ2-7
length: 13
size: NA
V: TRBV19
CDR3: CASSIDRTYEQYF
DNA: TGTGCCAGTAGTATTGACAGGACGTACGAGCAGTACTTC

D: NA
J: TRBJ1-4
length: 13
size: NA
V: TRBV5-1
CDR3: CASSLDVWDTPVF
DNA: TGCGCCAGCAGCTTGGATGTATGGGACACGCCGGTTTTT

D: NA
J: TRBJ2-7
length: 15
size: few
V: TRBV19
CDR3: CASSDAGLASYEQYF
DNA: TGTGCCAGTAGTGATGCCGGACTTGCCTCCTACGAGCAGTACTTC

D: NA
J: TRBJ2-3
length: 13
size: NA
V: TRBV7-3
CDR3: CASSLNWADTQYF
DNA: TGTGCCAGCAGCTTAAACTGGGCAGATACGCAGTATTTT

D: NA
J: TRBJ2-1
length: 13
size: NA
V: TRBV5-1
CDR3: CASSSGLANEQFF
DNA: TGCGCCAGCAGCTCTGGCCTCGCCAATGAGCAGTTCTTC

D: NA
J: TRBJ2-7
length: 15
size: NA
V: TRBV7-2
CDR3: CASSARGGDLYEQYF
DNA: TGTGCCAGCAGCGCCAGGGGAGGCGATCTATACGAGCAGTACTTC

D: TRBD1
J: TRBJ2-7
length: 14
size: NA
V: TRBV28
CDR3: CASQTGATTYEQYF
DNA: TGTGCCAGCCAGACAGGGGCGACTACCTACGAGCAGTACTTC

D: TRBD2
J: TRBJ2-1
length: 15
size: NA
V: TRBV2
CDR3: CASTRTSGNYNEQFF
DNA: TGTGCCAGCACCCGGACTAGCGGGAACTACAATGAGCAGTTCTTC

D: NA
J: TRBJ2-1
length: 15
size: NA
V: TRBV4-2
CDR3: CASSQEGGAHNEQFF
DNA: TGTGCCAGCAGCCAAGAGGGGGGGGCCCACAATGAGCAGTTCTTC

D: NA
J: TRBJ2-1
length: 18
size: NA
V: TRBV11-3
CDR3: CASSPSPVWGNHYNEQFF
DNA: TGTGCCAGCAGCCCTAGCCCAGTTTGGGGCAACCACTACAATGAGCAGTTCTTC

D: TRBD1
J: TRBJ2-2
length: 14
size: NA
V: TRBV25-1
CDR3: CASSWTGLTGELFF
DNA: TGTGCCAGCAGTTGGACAGGCCTCACCGGGGAGCTGTTTTTT

D: NA
J: TRBJ2-1
length: 12
size: NA
V: TRBV5-1
CDR3: CASSLEYNEQFF
DNA: TGCGCCAGCAGCTTGGAATACAATGAGCAGTTCTTC

D: TRBD2
J: TRBJ2-3
length: 16
size: few
V: TRBV5-1
CDR3: CASSLGAGSSTDTQYF
DNA: TGCGCCAGCAGCTTGGGAGCGGGGTCTAGCACAGATACGCAGTATTTT

D: NA
J: TRBJ2-5
length: 11
size: few
V: TRBV28
CDR3: CASSLFETQYF
DNA: TGTGCCAGCAGTTTATTTGAGACCCAGTACTTC

D: NA
J: TRBJ2-3
length: 13
size: NA
V: TRBV2
CDR3: CASRVGRTDTQYF
DNA: TGTGCCAGCAGAGTAGGGCGCACAGATACGCAGTATTTT

D: TRBD2
J: TRBJ2-5
length: 15
size: NA
V: TRBV10-3
CDR3: CAISGIAGGAETQYF
DNA: TGTGCCATCAGTGGGATAGCGGGAGGGGCAGAGACCCAGTACTTC

D: NA
J: TRBJ2-7
length: 13
size: NA
V: TRBV18
CDR3: CASSPELRDEQYF
DNA: TGTGCCAGCTCACCAGAACTCCGCGACGAGCAGTACTTC

D: TRBD2
J: TRBJ2-7
length: 15
size: NA
V: TRBV5-1
CDR3: CASSLDGGRSGEQYF
DNA: TGCGCCAGCAGCTTGGATGGCGGGAGATCAGGAGAGCAGTACTTC

D: TRBD2
J: TRBJ2-1
length: 13
size: few
V: TRBV6-6
CDR3: CASTSGRGFEQFF
DNA: TGTGCCAGCACTAGCGGGAGGGGGTTCGAGCAGTTCTTC

D: TRBD2
J: TRBJ2-3
length: 14
size: NA
V: TRBV9
CDR3: CASSVGTRRYTQYF
DNA: TGTGCCAGCAGCGTCGGGACTAGAAGATATACGCAGTATTTT

D: NA
J: TRBJ2-1
length: 14
size: NA
V: TRBV6-4
CDR3: CASRKTGSYNEQFF
DNA: TGTGCCAGCAGGAAGACAGGCTCCTACAATGAGCAGTTCTTC

D: TRBD2
J: TRBJ2-5
length: 16
size: NA
V: TRBV5-4
CDR3: CASSLGLAGEGETQYF
DNA: TGTGCCAGCAGCTTGGGGCTAGCGGGAGAGGGAGAGACCCAGTACTTC

D: NA
J: TRBJ2-7
length: 16
size: NA
V: TRBV5-6
CDR3: CASSATGVGDSYEQYF
DNA: TGTGCCAGCAGCGCGACGGGGGTAGGGGACTCCTACGAGCAGTACTTC